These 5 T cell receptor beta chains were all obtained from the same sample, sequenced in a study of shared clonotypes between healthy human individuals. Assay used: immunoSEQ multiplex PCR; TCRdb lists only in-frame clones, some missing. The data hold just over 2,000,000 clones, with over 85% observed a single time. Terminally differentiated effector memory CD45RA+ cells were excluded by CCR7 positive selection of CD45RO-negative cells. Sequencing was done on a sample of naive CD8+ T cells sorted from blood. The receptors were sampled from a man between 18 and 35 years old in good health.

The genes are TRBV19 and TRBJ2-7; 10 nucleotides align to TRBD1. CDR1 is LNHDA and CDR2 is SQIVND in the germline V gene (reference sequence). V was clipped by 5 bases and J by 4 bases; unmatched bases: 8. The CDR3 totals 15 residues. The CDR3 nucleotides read TGTGCCAGTAGTGCGGGACAGGGGAATCGGTACGAGCAGTACTTC. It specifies CASSAGQGNRYEQYF.

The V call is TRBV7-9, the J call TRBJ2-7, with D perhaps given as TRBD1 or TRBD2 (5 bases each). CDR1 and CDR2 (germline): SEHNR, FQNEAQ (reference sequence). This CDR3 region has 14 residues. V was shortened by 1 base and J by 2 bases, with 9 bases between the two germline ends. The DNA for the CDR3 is TGTGCCAGCAGCTTAGTGGGGGTGGCCTACGAGCAGTACTTC. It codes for CASSLVGVAYEQYF.

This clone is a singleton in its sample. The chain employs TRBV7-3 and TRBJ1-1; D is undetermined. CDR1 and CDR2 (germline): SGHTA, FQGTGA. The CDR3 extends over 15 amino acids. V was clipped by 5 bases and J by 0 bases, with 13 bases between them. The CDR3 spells CASSVEGRMNTEAFF. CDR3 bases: TGTGCCAGCAGCGTCGAGGGTCGGATGAACACTGAAGCTTTCTTT.

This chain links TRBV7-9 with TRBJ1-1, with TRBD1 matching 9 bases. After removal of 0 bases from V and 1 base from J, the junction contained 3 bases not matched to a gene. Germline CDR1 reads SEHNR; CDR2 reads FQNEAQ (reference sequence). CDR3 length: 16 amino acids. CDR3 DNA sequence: TGTGCCAGCAGCTTAGCGACAGGGGGTAAGAACACTGAAGCTTTCTTT. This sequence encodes CASSLATGGKNTEAFF. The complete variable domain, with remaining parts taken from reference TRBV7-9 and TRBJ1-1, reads DTGVSQNPRHKITKRGQNVTFRCDPISEHNRLYWYRQTLGQGPEFLTYFQNEAQLEKSRLLSDRFSAERPKGSFSTLEIQRTEQGDSAMYLCASSLATGGKNTEAFFGQGTRLTVV.

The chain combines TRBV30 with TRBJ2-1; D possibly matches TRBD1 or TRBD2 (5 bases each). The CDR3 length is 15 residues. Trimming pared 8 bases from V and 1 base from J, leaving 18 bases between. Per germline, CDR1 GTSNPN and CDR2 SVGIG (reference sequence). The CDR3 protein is CAGWGSAVSYNEQFF. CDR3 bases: TGTGCCGGGTGGGGGTCCGCGGTATCCTACAATGAGCAGTTCTTC.